This T cell receptor beta chain came from a study of blood T cell repertoires in COVID-19. Overall study: Both acute and convalescent COVID-19 samples were obtained from the United States, Italy and Spain.

The J segment lost 9 bases and the V segment lost 5 bases, leaving 9 bases of the junction unmatched. The CDR3 runs to 15 residues. Germline CDR1 SGHTA, CDR2 FQGTGA. Clones were sequenced by immunoSEQ multiplex PCR, and TCRdb holds only the in-frame ones, with some missing. The data show over 300,000 clones, nearly 90% seen once. This receptor was identified in a man between 18 and 35 years old with active or convalescent COVID-19. The source material was peripheral blood. The rearrangement uses TRBV7-3 and TRBJ2-1; TRBD2 aligns across 11 bases. This CDR3 is CASSPRLAGTFEQFF. The CDR3 nucleotides read TGTGCCAGCAGCCCGAGACTAGCGGGAACCTTTGAGCAGTTCTTC.